In its sample, the clone carrying this T cell receptor beta chain was seen a few times. Antigen specificity is unknown. The data belong to a study of cytomegalovirus exposure and HLA in healthy donors. Study summary: The approximately 120 validation repertoires used the same platform as the 500 to 700 first-cohort repertoires, a later analysis reported. Study-level results: Some TCR beta chains (over 150 of them) were listed as cytomegalovirus-associated. Later, an analysis found that TCR clusters from the first cohort tended to co-occur in the roughly 110 validation repertoires.

The CDR3 runs 13 residues. Germline CDR1 is MGHDK and CDR2 is SYGVNS. Between the trimmed V and J ends, which lost 3 bases and 5 bases, there was a span of 7 bases. The assay was immunoSEQ multiplex PCR, and TCRdb's table has in-frame clones only and misses some. The sample consists of 110,000 or so clones, around 82% of them appearing once. The rearrangement uses TRBV25-1 and TRBJ2-2, with a weak D call TRBD1 (5 bases). The TCR sequence derives from a woman aged 18-29 years in good health and CMV-seronegative. The sequencing input was PBMCs. DNA for the CDR3: TGTGCCAGCAGTGATAAGGGGACCGGGGAGCTGTTTTTT. Residues: CASSDKGTGELFF.